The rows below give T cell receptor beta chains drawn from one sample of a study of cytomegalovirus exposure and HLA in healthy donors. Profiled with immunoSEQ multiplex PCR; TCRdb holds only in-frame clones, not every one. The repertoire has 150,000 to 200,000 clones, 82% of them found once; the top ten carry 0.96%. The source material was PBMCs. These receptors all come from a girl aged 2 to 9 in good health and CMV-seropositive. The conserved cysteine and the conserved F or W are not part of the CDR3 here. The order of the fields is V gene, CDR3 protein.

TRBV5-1	ASSWRTAGRTYEQY
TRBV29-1	SGLLAGGPGTDTQY
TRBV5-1	ASSPGLAGDLSSYNEQF
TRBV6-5	ASSLSGGRSPEQY
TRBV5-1	ASSSDASTGAADTQY
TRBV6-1	ASSEFRGQGYGYT
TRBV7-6	ASSTHRLAGVSPNEQF
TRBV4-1	ASSQGSLRQGRGTEAF
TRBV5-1	ASSIQAGDSYEQY
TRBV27	ASNRAGSSPDTQY
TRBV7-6	ASSLAGYSDTQY
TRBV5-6	ASSLFPLKTSGAEQY
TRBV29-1	SVRSPMNTEAF
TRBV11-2	ASSSGLPGQGNYEQY
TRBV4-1	ASSHLPGTPYEQY
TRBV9	ASSLTNTGELF
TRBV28	ASSQASGRAEAKNIQY